One sample yielded the 22 T cell receptor beta chains listed below, sequenced in a study of graft-versus-host responses after intestinal transplantation. Produced via immunoSEQ multiplex PCR; TCRdb's table is partial and in-frame only. The data hold roughly 73,000 clones, with roughly 84% observed a single time. The antigens these receptors bind are not known. Sequencing was performed on unstimulated CD8+ T cells sorted from spleen or lymph node cells, taken before transplant. The source of these receptors is a human donor who was the organ donor for an intestinal transplant.

The chain is built from TRBV2 and TRBJ1-5; D call uncertain. This CDR3 spans 14 amino acids. The V end lost 3 bases, the J end lost 10 bases, and 16 bases lay between the germline ends. Germline CDR1 and CDR2: SNHLY and FYNNEI. The CDR3 nucleotides read TGTGCCAGCAGTGACACAACACGAGCCAGTCCCCAGCATTTT. It is translated as CASSDTTRASPQHF. The variable domain in full, completed from reference TRBV2 and TRBJ1-5, reads EPEVTQTPSHQVTQMGQEVILRCVPISNHLYFYWYRQILGQKVEFLVSFYNNEISEKSEIFDDQFSVERPDGSNFTLKIRSTKLEDSAMYFCASSDTTRASPQHFGDGTRLSIL.

The CDR3 DNA is TGTGCCAGCAGGATAACGTATAGCAATCAGCCCCAGCATTTT. Translated: CASRITYSNQPQHF. This chain links TRBV2 with TRBJ1-5; D is undetermined. This CDR3 is 14 amino acids long. Trimming cost V 6 bases and J 0 bases, with 9 bases left between them. Germline V lookup: CDR1 SNHLY, CDR2 FYNNEI.

The chain is built from TRBV6-1 and TRBJ1-4; D gene unclear. Trimming shortened V by 6 bases and J by 2 bases, and 7 bases separated the two germline ends. CDR1 and CDR2 (germline): MNHNS, SASEGT. CDR3 length: 13 amino acids. CDR3 in amino acids: CASSGVTNEKLFF. The CDR3 DNA reads TGTGCCAGCAGCGGGGTTACTAATGAAAAACTGTTTTTT.

The rearrangement joins TRBV2 to TRBJ1-1, with D perhaps matching TRBD1 (5 bases). Germline V gene data show CDR1 as SNHLY and CDR2 as FYNNEI. CDR3 size: 11 residues. With 6 bases removed from V and 6 bases from J, the gap between germline ends came to 8 bases. Here the CDR3 DNA reads TGTGCCAGCAGGCGGACACCTGAAGCTTTCTTT. Translating it yields CASRRTPEAFF.

This clone was observed a single time. The J gene is TRBJ1-4, the V gene TRBV9; D remains unclear. The CDR3 spans 14 residues. CDR1 and CDR2 (germline): SGDLS, YYNGEE. V was trimmed by 3 bases and J by 8 bases, leaving 14 bases between them. In DNA form, the CDR3 reads TGTGCCAGCAGCGCTAACGACCTAGAGGAAAAACTGTTTTTT. This codes for CASSANDLEEKLFF. The full variable domain, rest sourced from reference TRBV9 and TRBJ1-4, is DSGVTQTPKHLITATGQRVTLRCSPRSGDLSVYWYQQSLDQGLQFLIQYYNGEERAKGNILERFSAQQFPDLHSELNLSSLELGDSALYFCASSANDLEEKLFFGSGTQLSVL.

This clone was seen only a few times. The rearrangement joins TRBV5-8 to TRBJ2-7; 8 positions agree with TRBD1. The CDR3 runs to 12 residues. V was pared by 7 bases and J by 3 bases, with 3 bases of the junction left unmatched. Germline V gene data show CDR1 as SGHTS and CDR2 as YDEGEE. Written as DNA, the CDR3 is TGTGCCAGCCGACAGGGGAGCTACGAGCAGTACTTC. This gives the protein CASRQGSYEQYF.

The chain employs TRBV4-1 and TRBJ2-7; 11 positions agree with TRBD2. With V trimmed by 3 bases and J by 0 bases, 4 bases remained unmatched. The germline CDR1 and CDR2 sequences are MGHRA and YSYEKL. The length of the CDR3 is 16 residues. CDR3 sequence: CASSHLLAGDSYEQYF. CDR3 DNA sequence: TGCGCCAGCAGCCACCTACTAGCGGGGGACTCCTACGAGCAGTACTTC.

The genes are TRBV4-1 and TRBJ1-1; tentative D call: TRBD1 (6 bases). This CDR3 has 15 amino acids. V was clipped by 4 bases and J by 5 bases, with 17 bases between them. CDR1 is MGHRA and CDR2 is YSYEKL in the germline V gene. The CDR3 loop reads CASSPRTQGNTEAFF. CDR3 DNA sequence: TGCGCCAGCAGCCCTCGAACACAGGGAAATACTGAAGCTTTCTTT.

This clone was recorded once. V usage is TRBV7-9 and J usage is TRBJ2-1; D is perhaps TRBD2 (5 bases). Trimming removed 5 bases from V and 0 bases from J, with 11 bases in between. CDR3 length equals 15 residues. CDR1 is SEHNR and CDR2 is FQNEAQ in the germline V gene (reference sequence). The chain's CDR3 is CASSPYEGSYNEQFF. In nucleotides, the CDR3 is TGTGCCAGCAGCCCCTACGAGGGCTCCTACAATGAGCAGTTCTTC. The whole variable domain, remainder taken from reference TRBV7-9 and TRBJ2-1, is DTGVSQNPRHKITKRGQNVTFRCDPISEHNRLYWYRQTLGQGPEFLTYFQNEAQLEKSRLLSDRFSAERPKGSFSTLEIQRTEQGDSAMYLCASSPYEGSYNEQFFGPGTRLTVL.

As for this clone: Different DNA sequences within this sample yield the same CDR3. The V and J genes are TRBV28 and TRBJ1-1; D may be TRBD1 (5 bases). This CDR3 is 13 amino acids long. Trimming cost V 2 bases and J 1 base, with 5 bases left between them. Germline CDR1 MDHEN, CDR2 SYDVKM. This CDR3 reads CASSLGGNTEAFF. The DNA for the CDR3 is TGTGCCAGCAGTTTAGGGGGGAACACTGAAGCTTTCTTT.

The V call is TRBV9, the J call TRBJ2-2, with 8 bases matching TRBD1. The germline gives CDR1 SGDLS, CDR2 YYNGEE. J was trimmed by 5 bases and V by 3 bases; bases with no gene match: 9. This CDR3 has 16 amino acids. The CDR3 loop is CASSAAGGAGTGELFF. The CDR3 DNA sequence: TGTGCCAGCAGCGCCGCAGGGGGCGCTGGGACCGGGGAGCTGTTTTTT. Based on the CDR3 plus reference TRBV9 and TRBJ2-2, the full variable domain is DSGVTQTPKHLITATGQRVTLRCSPRSGDLSVYWYQQSLDQGLQFLIQYYNGEERAKGNILERFSAQQFPDLHSELNLSSLELGDSALYFCASSAAGGAGTGELFFGEGSRLTVL.

The chain uses TRBV6-5 and TRBJ2-3; D is possibly TRBD1 (5 bases). The germline CDR1 and CDR2 sequences are MNHEY and SVGAGI. V was shortened by 10 bases and J by 9 bases, with 17 bases between the two germline ends. This CDR3 comprises 12 residues. Written as DNA, the CDR3 is TGTGCCACCAAAAGGGCGTGGGGCACGCAGTATTTT. It is translated as CATKRAWGTQYF.

The rearrangement links TRBV9 to TRBJ2-6; the D gene could be TRBD1 or TRBD2 (5 bases each). This CDR3 region has 17 residues. Per germline, CDR1 SGDLS and CDR2 YYNGEE. V lost 0 bases, J lost 0 bases, and 10 bases lay in between. In DNA form, the CDR3 reads TGTGCCAGCAGCGTAGCCAAGGGGAGCTCTGGGGCCAACGTCCTGACTTTC. Its protein is CASSVAKGSSGANVLTF.

This clone was recorded a few times. The V call is TRBV19, the J call TRBJ1-2, with TRBD1 as a possible D gene (5 bases). V lost 7 bases and J 6 bases, leaving 15 bases between the germline ends. The germline gives CDR1 LNHDA, CDR2 SQIVND (reference sequence). The CDR3 sequence is 13 residues long. This CDR3 is CASMGRWGDGYTF. Written as DNA, the CDR3 is TGTGCCAGTATGGGACGTTGGGGGGATGGCTACACCTTC.

The V gene is TRBV5-1, the J gene TRBJ1-3; TRBD1 matches at 10 bases. Per the germline V gene, CDR1 is SGHRS and CDR2 is YFSETQ. CDR3 length: 18 residues. Unmatched junction bases numbered 13, after V lost 1 base and J lost 6 bases. The CDR3 DNA reads TGCGCCAGCAGCTTGAACCGCCGGGACAGGGGTGTTGAAAACACCATATATTTT. Translating gives CASSLNRRDRGVENTIYF.

V is TRBV10-1 and J is TRBJ2-6; D gene ambiguous. Trimming removed 11 bases from V and 2 bases from J, with 4 bases in between. Looked up from germline, CDR1 is WNHNN and CDR2 is SYGVQD (reference sequence). The CDR3 covers 11 residues. The CDR3 nucleotides read TGCGCCGGTACTGGGGCCAACGTCCTGACTTTC. It codes for CAGTGANVLTF.

This chain uses TRBV11-2 with TRBJ2-7, with 7 nucleotides matching TRBD1. Germline loops: CDR1 SGHAT, CDR2 FQNNGV. Unmatched junction bases numbered 13, after V lost 8 bases and J lost 3 bases. This CDR3 has 15 residues. CDR3 in amino acids: CASGGLSAGGYEQYF. In DNA, the CDR3 is TGTGCCAGCGGTGGGCTTTCGGCAGGGGGCTACGAGCAGTACTTC.

This chain links TRBV2 with TRBJ1-1; D unclear. The CDR3 has 12 residues. Looked up from germline, CDR1 is SNHLY and CDR2 is FYNNEI. V shed 8 bases and J shed 4 bases, with 11 bases lying between them. The CDR3 region is CASYREGTEAFF. CDR3 in DNA: TGTGCCAGCTATAGGGAAGGCACTGAAGCTTTCTTT.

This rearrangement joins TRBV19 to TRBJ1-5, with no clear D. Trimming took off 5 bases at V and 3 bases at J, with 17 bases between the two ends. The germline gives CDR1 LNHDA, CDR2 SQIVND (reference sequence). The CDR3 spans 16 residues. CDR3 sequence (DNA): TGTGCCAGTAGTCCAAGCCGCGACGTAATCAATCAGCCCCAGCATTTT. Translation gives CASSPSRDVINQPQHF.

This clone was seen a single time. This chain joins TRBV2 and TRBJ2-2; 8 bases fit TRBD1. Germline trimming cut 7 bases from V and 4 bases from J; bases unmatched to any gene: 8. The length of the CDR3 is 15 residues. Germline CDR1 SNHLY, CDR2 FYNNEI. The CDR3 spells CASTRTGTPTGELFF. The CDR3 nucleotides read TGTGCCAGCACTAGGACAGGGACCCCCACCGGGGAGCTGTTTTTT.

V and J are TRBV28 and TRBJ2-7, with D perhaps assigned TRBD1 or TRBD2 (5 bases each). Germline V gives CDR1 MDHEN, CDR2 SYDVKM. CDR3 length: 16 residues. V was clipped by 1 base and J by 0 bases, with 13 bases between them. The CDR3 coding sequence is TGTGCCAGCAGTTTATTGGGGCAGGAGGCCTCCTACGAGCAGTACTTC. Protein product: CASSLLGQEASYEQYF. Full variable domain (outside the CDR3, taken from reference TRBV28 and TRBJ2-7): DVKVTQSSRYLVKRTGEKVFLECVQDMDHENMFWYRQDPGLGLRLIYFSYDVKMKEKGDIPEGYSVSREKKERFSLILESASTNQTSMYLCASSLLGQEASYEQYFGPGTRLTVT.

This chain uses TRBV28 with TRBJ2-2; unclear D gene. CDR1 and CDR2 from the germline V gene are MDHEN and SYDVKM. This CDR3 is 13 amino acids long. V was pared by 6 bases and J by 2 bases, with 7 bases between. CDR3 coding DNA: TGTGCCAGCAGCTCTCCCAACACCGGGGAGCTGTTTTTT. It specifies CASSSPNTGELFF. The complete variable domain, with remaining parts taken from reference TRBV28 and TRBJ2-2, reads DVKVTQSSRYLVKRTGEKVFLECVQDMDHENMFWYRQDPGLGLRLIYFSYDVKMKEKGDIPEGYSVSREKKERFSLILESASTNQTSMYLCASSSPNTGELFFGEGSRLTVL.